One T cell receptor beta chain is described in this entry. This PCR relied on a set of 60 Vbeta primers and 13 Jbeta primers. Only in-frame clones appear in the TCRdb table, and some are missing; sequencing was by immunoSEQ multiplex PCR. The sample yields some 200,000 clones, 75% to 85% seen once. These data come from a study of cytomegalovirus exposure and HLA in healthy donors. Nominal health characterized the donors when sampled, though unrecorded immune exposures were likely. With 1 base removed from V and 6 bases from J, the gap between germline ends came to 3 bases. Germline-derived CDR1 and CDR2 are KGHSH and LQKENI. This CDR3 is 12 amino acids long.

The receptor comes from a woman aged 55-69 years in good health and CMV-seropositive. Sequencing was performed on PBMCs. The chain is built from TRBV18 and TRBJ2-2; D unresolved. The CDR3 sequence is CASSPRPGELFF. In DNA form, the CDR3 reads TGTGCCAGCTCACCACGGCCCGGGGAGCTGTTTTTT.